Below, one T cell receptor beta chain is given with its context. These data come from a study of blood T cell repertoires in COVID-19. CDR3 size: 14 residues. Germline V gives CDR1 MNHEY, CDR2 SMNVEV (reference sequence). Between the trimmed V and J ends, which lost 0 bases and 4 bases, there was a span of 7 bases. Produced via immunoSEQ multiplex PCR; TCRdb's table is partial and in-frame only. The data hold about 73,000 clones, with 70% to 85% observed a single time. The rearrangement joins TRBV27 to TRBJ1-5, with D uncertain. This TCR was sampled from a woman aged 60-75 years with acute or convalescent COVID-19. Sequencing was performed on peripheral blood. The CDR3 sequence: CASSLSGGNQPQHF. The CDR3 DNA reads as TGTGCCAGCAGTTTATCGGGAGGTAATCAGCCCCAGCATTTT.